A selection of T cell receptor beta chains follows, all from one sample in a study of cytomegalovirus exposure and HLA in healthy donors. The table came from immunoSEQ multiplex PCR; TCRdb's copy has only in-frame clones and leaves some out. Altogether some 110,000 clones are present, about three quarters being singletons, with the ten largest covering under 6.5%. Sequencing used PBMCs. These TCRs come from a man aged 55 to 70 in good health and CMV-seropositive. The CDR3 runs from the conserved cysteine through the conserved F or W. The order of the fields is V gene, J gene, clone size, D gene, CDR3 protein, CDR3 DNA. D genes are given only for firm matches. Size tells how often a clone was seen (once, few, many) or the class of an expanded clone, and some rows leave it out.

V gene: TRBV19
J gene: TRBJ1-2
clone size: .
D gene: TRBD1
CDR3 protein: CASTPGQTYVGYTF
CDR3 DNA: TGTGCCAGTACCCCGGGACAGACCTATGTGGGCTACACCTTC

V gene: TRBV6-4
J gene: TRBJ2-1
clone size: .
D gene: TRBD1
CDR3 protein: CASSEGQGAHNEQFF
CDR3 DNA: TGTGCCAGCAGTGAAGGACAGGGCGCCCACAATGAGCAGTTCTTC

V gene: TRBV28
J gene: TRBJ2-7
clone size: .
D gene: TRBD2
CDR3 protein: CASSFRGRADYEQYF
CDR3 DNA: TGTGCCAGCAGTTTCAGAGGGAGGGCAGACTACGAGCAGTACTTC

V gene: TRBV2
J gene: TRBJ2-7
clone size: .
D gene: .
CDR3 protein: CASSVRGNSAEQYF
CDR3 DNA: TGTGCCAGCAGTGTACGGGGGAACTCCGCCGAGCAGTACTTC

V gene: TRBV18
J gene: TRBJ1-2
clone size: .
D gene: TRBD1
CDR3 protein: CASSPGQGDGYTF
CDR3 DNA: TGTGCCAGCTCACCCGGACAGGGGGATGGCTACACCTTC

V gene: TRBV7-6
J gene: TRBJ1-1
clone size: .
D gene: TRBD1
CDR3 protein: CASSLSPGQRATNAEAFF
CDR3 DNA: TGTGCCAGCAGCTTAAGTCCGGGACAGCGGGCCACCAACGCTGAAGCTTTCTTT

V gene: TRBV5-6
J gene: TRBJ2-2
clone size: .
D gene: .
CDR3 protein: CASSPYTGSLNTGELFF
CDR3 DNA: TGTGCCAGCAGCCCCTATACAGGGAGCCTTAACACCGGGGAGCTGTTTTTT

V gene: TRBV7-2
J gene: TRBJ2-2
clone size: .
D gene: TRBD2
CDR3 protein: CASSGGLKNTGELFF
CDR3 DNA: TGTGCCAGCAGCGGGGGACTAAAGAACACCGGGGAGCTGTTTTTT

V gene: TRBV6-1
J gene: TRBJ1-3
clone size: .
D gene: .
CDR3 protein: CASSETPRGRGNTIYF
CDR3 DNA: TGTGCCAGCAGTGAAACCCCCAGGGGACGGGGAAACACCATATATTTT

V gene: TRBV7-6
J gene: TRBJ2-1
clone size: .
D gene: TRBD2
CDR3 protein: CASSPARTSGAYNEQFF
CDR3 DNA: TGTGCCAGCAGCCCCGCTCGGACTAGCGGGGCTTACAATGAGCAGTTCTTC

V gene: TRBV5-4
J gene: TRBJ1-1
clone size: .
D gene: .
CDR3 protein: CASSRGGNTEAFF
CDR3 DNA: TGTGCCAGCAGCCGGGGAGGCAACACTGAAGCTTTCTTT

V gene: TRBV7-2
J gene: TRBJ2-7
clone size: .
D gene: .
CDR3 protein: CASSLGGQSYEQYF
CDR3 DNA: TGTGCCAGCAGCTTAGGTGGGCAATCCTACGAGCAGTACTTC

V gene: TRBV7-9
J gene: TRBJ2-5
clone size: .
D gene: .
CDR3 protein: CASSTSSTGETQYF
CDR3 DNA: TGTGCCAGCAGCACCTCATCCACGGGGGAGACCCAGTACTTC

V gene: TRBV7-9
J gene: TRBJ1-5
clone size: .
D gene: .
CDR3 protein: CASSLVNRVGDQPQHF
CDR3 DNA: TGCGCCAGCAGCTTAGTAAACAGGGTAGGGGATCAGCCCCAGCATTTT

V gene: TRBV19
J gene: TRBJ1-3
clone size: .
D gene: TRBD1
CDR3 protein: CATGGGSSGNTIYF
CDR3 DNA: TGTGCCACGGGAGGGGGCAGCTCTGGAAACACCATATATTTT

V gene: TRBV19
J gene: TRBJ2-7
clone size: .
D gene: TRBD1
CDR3 protein: CASRGQPDGYEQYF
CDR3 DNA: TGTGCCAGTAGGGGACAGCCCGACGGTTACGAGCAGTACTTC

V gene: TRBV9
J gene: TRBJ2-7
clone size: .
D gene: TRBD1
CDR3 protein: CASSGDRAYEQYF
CDR3 DNA: TGTGCCAGCAGCGGGGACAGGGCTTACGAGCAGTACTTC

V gene: TRBV29-1
J gene: TRBJ2-7
clone size: few
D gene: TRBD1
CDR3 protein: CSVVWQGAGEQYF
CDR3 DNA: TGCAGCGTTGTATGGCAGGGGGCAGGCGAGCAGTACTTC

V gene: TRBV19
J gene: TRBJ1-1
clone size: few
D gene: TRBD1
CDR3 protein: CASSITGTGLWGTEAFF
CDR3 DNA: TGTGCCAGTAGTATAACCGGGACAGGGCTTTGGGGCACTGAAGCTTTCTTT

V gene: TRBV5-5
J gene: TRBJ1-6
clone size: once
D gene: .
CDR3 protein: CASSLTGLIYNSPLHF
CDR3 DNA: TGTGCCAGCAGCCTTACAGGCCTCATCTATAATTCACCCCTCCACTTT

V gene: TRBV2
J gene: TRBJ2-1
clone size: .
D gene: .
CDR3 protein: CASVRGGSNEQFF
CDR3 DNA: TGTGCCAGCGTTAGGGGGGGCTCCAATGAGCAGTTCTTC

V gene: TRBV6-6
J gene: TRBJ2-1
clone size: .
D gene: TRBD2
CDR3 protein: CASSPSAGGPIEQFF
CDR3 DNA: TGTGCCAGCAGTCCCTCTGCGGGGGGGCCGATTGAGCAGTTCTTC

V gene: TRBV11-2
J gene: TRBJ2-5
clone size: .
D gene: .
CDR3 protein: CASSLSMPETQYF
CDR3 DNA: TGTGCCAGCAGCTTATCTATGCCCGAGACCCAGTACTTC

V gene: TRBV7-7
J gene: TRBJ2-5
clone size: .
D gene: .
CDR3 protein: CASTQPGPQETQYF
CDR3 DNA: TGTGCCAGCACCCAGCCAGGGCCCCAAGAGACCCAGTACTTC

V gene: TRBV6-5
J gene: TRBJ1-2
clone size: once
D gene: .
CDR3 protein: CASSPDRFQGYTF
CDR3 DNA: TGTGCCAGCAGTCCAGACAGGTTTCAAGGCTACACCTTC

V gene: TRBV10-3
J gene: TRBJ1-5
clone size: .
D gene: .
CDR3 protein: CAISEFEGSQPQHF
CDR3 DNA: TGTGCCATCAGTGAGTTCGAAGGGAGCCAGCCCCAGCATTTT

V gene: TRBV19
J gene: TRBJ1-2
clone size: .
D gene: TRBD1
CDR3 protein: CASSISGMGQFLLF
CDR3 DNA: TGTGCCAGTAGTATATCGGGCATGGGACAGTTCCTCCTCTTC

V gene: TRBV7-9
J gene: TRBJ1-1
clone size: .
D gene: TRBD1
CDR3 protein: CASSFGAGGNTEAFF
CDR3 DNA: TGTGCCAGCAGCTTTGGGGCAGGGGGAAACACTGAAGCTTTCTTT

V gene: TRBV14
J gene: TRBJ2-7
clone size: .
D gene: .
CDR3 protein: CASSQGYREYEQYF
CDR3 DNA: TGTGCCAGCAGCCAAGGGTACAGGGAATACGAGCAGTACTTC

V gene: TRBV28
J gene: TRBJ1-2
clone size: .
D gene: .
CDR3 protein: CASSLVTGGYGYTF
CDR3 DNA: TGTGCCAGCAGTTTAGTCACCGGGGGCTATGGCTACACCTTC

V gene: TRBV18
J gene: TRBJ1-1
clone size: once
D gene: .
CDR3 protein: CASSGSGDTEAFF
CDR3 DNA: TGTGCCAGCTCAGGTTCAGGGGACACTGAAGCTTTCTTT

V gene: TRBV7-8
J gene: TRBJ2-2
clone size: once
D gene: TRBD1
CDR3 protein: CASSSTGVDSGELFF
CDR3 DNA: TGTGCCAGCAGCAGTACAGGGGTGGATTCCGGGGAGCTGTTTTTT

V gene: TRBV7-2
J gene: TRBJ2-3
clone size: .
D gene: TRBD2
CDR3 protein: CASSRGLAGAGDTQYF
CDR3 DNA: TGTGCCAGCAGCAGAGGACTAGCGGGGGCGGGAGATACGCAGTATTTT

V gene: TRBV18
J gene: TRBJ2-1
clone size: .
D gene: .
CDR3 protein: CASSPTAGRSGEQFF
CDR3 DNA: TGTGCCAGCTCACCAACGGCGGGGAGGAGCGGTGAGCAGTTCTTC

V gene: TRBV4-1
J gene: TRBJ1-2
clone size: .
D gene: TRBD1
CDR3 protein: CASSQLWGQGKNGYTF
CDR3 DNA: TGTGCCAGCAGCCAGCTATGGGGACAGGGGAAGAATGGCTACACCTTC

V gene: TRBV4-2
J gene: TRBJ2-3
clone size: .
D gene: .
CDR3 protein: CASSSGADTQYF
CDR3 DNA: TGTGCCAGCAGCTCCGGAGCGGATACGCAGTATTTT

V gene: TRBV7-8
J gene: TRBJ1-5
clone size: .
D gene: .
CDR3 protein: CASSLRWGGPDQPQHF
CDR3 DNA: TGTGCCAGCAGCTTAAGATGGGGGGGACCGGATCAGCCCCAGCATTTT

V gene: TRBV11-2
J gene: TRBJ2-5
clone size: .
D gene: .
CDR3 protein: CASSLDRGEKETQYF
CDR3 DNA: TGTGCCAGCAGCTTAGACAGGGGAGAGAAGGAGACCCAGTACTTC

V gene: TRBV19
J gene: TRBJ2-4
clone size: .
D gene: .
CDR3 protein: CASSNGTPRDIQYF
CDR3 DNA: TGTGCCAGTAGTAACGGGACTCCGAGGGACATTCAGTACTTC

V gene: TRBV7-2
J gene: TRBJ1-6
clone size: .
D gene: .
CDR3 protein: CASSPQVPNSPLHF
CDR3 DNA: TGTGCCAGCAGCCCTCAGGTCCCTAATTCACCCCTCCACTTT

V gene: TRBV4-1
J gene: TRBJ2-7
clone size: .
D gene: TRBD1
CDR3 protein: CASSQTSGQAYEQYF
CDR3 DNA: TGCGCCAGCAGCCAGACATCGGGACAGGCATACGAGCAGTACTTC

V gene: TRBV25-1
J gene: TRBJ2-1
clone size: .
D gene: TRBD1
CDR3 protein: CASRGTGSNEQFF
CDR3 DNA: TGTGCCAGCAGAGGGACAGGGAGTAATGAGCAGTTCTTC

V gene: TRBV7-2
J gene: TRBJ1-1
clone size: once
D gene: .
CDR3 protein: CASSRQENTEAFF
CDR3 DNA: TGTGCCAGCAGCCGCCAGGAGAACACTGAAGCTTTCTTT

V gene: TRBV6-1
J gene: TRBJ2-7
clone size: once
D gene: .
CDR3 protein: CASSEYWVEYEQYF
CDR3 DNA: TGTGCCAGCAGCGAATACTGGGTGGAGTACGAGCAGTACTTC

V gene: TRBV27
J gene: TRBJ1-4
clone size: .
D gene: TRBD1
CDR3 protein: CASRDRGQWEKLFF
CDR3 DNA: TGTGCCAGCAGGGACAGGGGACAGTGGGAAAAACTGTTTTTT

V gene: TRBV4-3
J gene: TRBJ2-2
clone size: .
D gene: TRBD1
CDR3 protein: CASSLRQGADGELFF
CDR3 DNA: TGCGCCAGCAGCCTAAGACAGGGCGCGGACGGGGAGCTGTTTTTT

V gene: TRBV19
J gene: TRBJ1-5
clone size: few
D gene: TRBD1
CDR3 protein: CASSTPDREGNQPQHF
CDR3 DNA: TGTGCCAGTAGTACGCCGGACAGGGAGGGCAATCAGCCCCAGCATTTT

V gene: TRBV7-6
J gene: TRBJ2-7
clone size: .
D gene: TRBD1
CDR3 protein: CASSLNPGQASYEQYF
CDR3 DNA: TGTGCCAGCAGCTTAAACCCGGGACAGGCATCCTACGAGCAGTACTTC

V gene: TRBV25-1
J gene: TRBJ1-2
clone size: .
D gene: TRBD1
CDR3 protein: CASSEYRGYGWDYGYTF
CDR3 DNA: TGTGCCAGCAGTGAATACAGGGGGTATGGCTGGGACTATGGCTACACCTTC

V gene: TRBV6-1
J gene: TRBJ1-6
clone size: .
D gene: TRBD1
CDR3 protein: CASSEHRGVYNSPLHF
CDR3 DNA: TGTGCCAGCAGTGAGCACAGGGGGGTTTATAATTCACCCCTCCACTTT